The T cell receptor (beta chain) under discussion was sequenced for a study of blood T cell repertoires in COVID-19 (dated by TCRdb to 2018 to 2021). About the study as a whole: Collaborator samples came from the United States, Italy and Spain and covered acute and convalescent phases of COVID-19. The prospective study material was composed of cDNA or gDNA derived from T cells, B-cell-depleted T cells, or PBMCs. Deeply sampled blood TCRbeta repertoires from subjects exposed to, actively infected with, or recovered from COVID-19 were included in the dataset. The repertoires were released in a freely available public database meant as a resource for research on the immune response to SARS-CoV-2. The samples were drawn from two sources: the first 160 participants of the ongoing ImmuneRACE study, and 1,000 to 1,500 subjects contributed by 6 global collaborators. Sample metadata almost always included a de-identified subject ID, COVID-19 status, age in years and sex. Where available, HLA class I and class II types were taken from metadata supplied by the sample provider and were not determined by assay-based typing.

Overall study outcomes, separate from this receptor: Clinical and demographic metadata were provided uncurated, with the amount varying by source and participant.

Spanning cysteine to phenylalanine, the CDR3 consists of 16 amino acids. Solely the CDR3 DNA is kept, with 48 bases framed from the first base. At the junction V is shortened by 5 bases and J by 2 bases; bases outside the gene matches: 5. The germline V gene supplies CDR1 SGHNT and CDR2 YENEEA. Whole blood was collected in K2EDTA tubes by collaborating institutions according to the institutions' own protocols. Collaborator samples were shipped for TCRbeta analysis as frozen whole blood, isolated PBMCs, or DNA extracted from either sample type. Concerning this clone itself: What this receptor recognizes is not known. One base away there is no much larger clone; base qualities are not given.

TCRbeta CDR3 regions were amplified from genomic DNA by means of the immunoSEQ Assay, a bias-controlled multiplex PCR. On the study's bioinformatics: Nucleated cell counts per sample were estimated from amplification of reference gene primers within the assay. Sequence reads were collapsed and filtered to measure the absolute abundance of every unique TCRbeta CDR3 rearrangement. For each sample, productive Simpson clonality was calculated as the square root of Simpson's diversity index over productive rearrangements. Held by TCRdb, this immuneACCESS table contains in-frame sequences only and omits some clones. Under half of the omission traces to an unresolved V gene where checked; the cause of the rest is unknown. D and trimming come from the DNA, and the V and J calls and clone size come from that table. The sample profile shows about 140,000 clones; 85% to 90% of them were found once. The leading ten clones occupy roughly 8.7% of the sample.

Sequenced sample: peripheral blood. The source is a woman aged 60-70 years with acute or convalescent COVID-19. Recombination linked TRBV11-3 to TRBJ2-3, with 12 bases aligning to TRBD2. The encoded CDR3 is CASSLRTSGITDTQYF. The DNA sequence is given as TGTGCCAGCAGCCTCCGGACTAGCGGGATCACAGATACGCAGTATTTT.